The following is a TCR beta chain sequence with its context. The data stem from a study of blood T cell repertoires in COVID-19. The wider study: COVID-19 samples, acute and convalescent, were from the United States, Italy and Spain.

Clones were sequenced by immunoSEQ multiplex PCR, and TCRdb holds only the in-frame ones, with some missing. The sample shows approximately 35,000 clones, 85% to 95% of them seen only once. The germline CDR1 and CDR2 sequences are LGHDT and YNNKEL (reference sequence). The CDR3 contains 14 residues. Trimming removed 11 bases from V and 0 bases from J; junction bases left unmatched: 5. The specimen sequenced was peripheral blood. The receptor comes from a human donor in a cohort sampled during active COVID-19. The V gene is TRBV3-1 (or the pseudogene TRBV3-2), the J gene TRBJ2-3; 10 nucleotides align to TRBD2. The CDR3 bases are TGTGCCGCCGGACTAGCGGTTAGCACAGATACGCAGTATTTT. Protein: CAAGLAVSTDTQYF.